The 26 T cell receptor beta chains given below trace back to one sample, sequenced in a study of T cells after yellow fever vaccination. TCRdb passed the 5' RACE reads through MiXCR, listing each CDR3 protein once. Here the sample spans more than 250,000 distinct CDR3 sequences, 6.8% being singletons. Source: PBMCs, taken about 49 days after the first yellow fever vaccination. The receptors come from a man between 18 and 29 years old who received the YFV17D yellow fever vaccine.

The J gene is TRBJ2-7, the V gene TRBV6-1; D perhaps matches TRBD1 (6 bases). V lost 8 bases, J lost 3 bases, and 17 bases lay in between. Germline-derived CDR1 and CDR2 are MNHNS and SASEGT. The CDR3 is 14 amino acids. CDR3 sequence reads: CASRITDSRYEQYF. Written as DNA, the CDR3 is TGTGCCAGCCGCATAACGGACAGTCGCTACGAGCAGTACTTC.

In its sample, this clonotype was seen many times. This rearrangement joins TRBV4-2 to TRBJ2-4; D is perhaps TRBD1 (5 bases). Germline CDR1 and CDR2: LGHNA and YNFKEQ. CDR3 length: 16 residues. Trimming took off 3 bases at V and 0 bases at J, with 12 bases between the two ends. CDR3 bases: TGTGCCAGCAGCCAGACAGCAAACCTAGCCAAAAACATTCAGTACTTC. This sequence encodes CASSQTANLAKNIQYF.

The chain uses TRBV12-3 or TRBV12-4 and TRBJ1-3, with a possible D match to TRBD1 (5 bases). The CDR3 has 13 amino acids. V was clipped by 6 bases and J by 3 bases, with 9 bases between them. This CDR3 is CASRGGGGNTIYF. In nucleotides, the CDR3 is TGTGCCAGCAGGGGGGGTGGTGGAAACACCATATATTTT.

This clonotype was seen a few times. The chain carries TRBV30 and TRBJ1-4; D gene unclear. Germline V CDR1 and CDR2: GTSNPN, SVGIG (reference sequence). Between the trimmed V and J ends, which lost 4 bases and 11 bases, there was a span of 17 bases. This CDR3 comprises 13 residues. In DNA, the CDR3 is TGTGCCTGGAAGATAGGGCGGTCGAGGAAACTGTTTTTT. Its protein is CAWKIGRSRKLFF.

V gene TRBV7-6 combines with J gene TRBJ2-1; D might be TRBD1 or TRBD2, each matching 5 bases. Germline CDR1 SGHVS, CDR2 FNYEAQ. The CDR3 extends over 16 amino acids. V gave up 1 base and J gave up 4 bases, with 14 bases separating them. CDR3 amino acids: CASSLGSGRAYNEQFF. The CDR3 DNA is TGTGCCAGCAGCTTAGGATCGGGACGGGCTTACAATGAGCAGTTCTTC.

This clonotype appeared many times. The rearrangement links TRBV5-1 to TRBJ2-5; D gene uncertain. V gave up 4 bases and J gave up 3 bases, with 10 bases separating them. CDR3 size: 13 residues. The germline gives CDR1 SGHRS, CDR2 YFSETQ. In DNA, the CDR3 is TGCGCCAGCAGCCGCGTTCAGGAAGAGACCCAGTACTTC. Protein sequence: CASSRVQEETQYF.

This clonotype was recorded many times. The chain couples TRBV5-1 to TRBJ1-2; D remains ambiguous. Germline V lookup: CDR1 SGHRS, CDR2 YFSETQ. The CDR3 length is 13 residues. V lost 5 bases, J lost 6 bases, and 14 bases lay in between. Here the CDR3 DNA reads TGCGCCAGCAGACCCAGTGTGGTGGATGGCTACACCTTC. Its translation is CASRPSVVDGYTF.

This clonotype has only a few counts. The chain recombines TRBV29-1 with TRBJ2-7, with TRBD2 matching 14 bases. V trimming: 6 bases; J trimming: 3 bases; junction bases outside the gene matches: 4. Germline V gene sequence: CDR1 SQVTM, CDR2 ANQGSEA. This CDR3 is 14 amino acids long. In DNA form, the CDR3 reads TGCAGCGTGGGGGGACTAGCGGGGGTCTACGAGCAGTACTTC. As protein: CSVGGLAGVYEQYF.

This clonotype was detected many times. J is TRBJ2-7 and V is TRBV19; possibly TRBD2 for D (7 bases). Trimming took 4 bases from V and 3 from J, leaving 13 bases between them. Germline assignment: CDR1 LNHDA and CDR2 SQIVND (reference sequence). This CDR3 is 14 amino acids long. The CDR3 spells CASSKGGAFYEQYF. Here the CDR3 DNA reads TGTGCCAGTAGTAAGGGGGGGGCGTTCTACGAGCAGTACTTC.

The chain has TRBV27 and TRBJ1-4; no clear D. With 0 bases removed from V and 5 bases from J, the gap between germline ends came to 4 bases. There are 13 residues in the CDR3. From germline, CDR1 is MNHEY and CDR2 SMNVEV (reference sequence). DNA for the CDR3: TGTGCCAGCAGTTTATCGCCAAATGAAAAACTGTTTTTT. This gives the protein CASSLSPNEKLFF.

A word on this clonotype: The junction departs from germline at one end; a sequencing error may be responsible. This rearrangement joins TRBV15 to TRBJ2-1, with D tentatively TRBD1 (6 bases). Germline-derived CDR1 and CDR2 are LNHNV and YYDKDF (reference sequence). The CDR3 loop spans 13 amino acids. The CDR3: CGTSTQGRNEQFF. The DNA for the CDR3 is TGTGGCACCAGCACCCAGGGGAGAAATGAGCAGTTCTTC.

For this clonotype: A junction end diverges from the germline sequence, so it may reflect a read error. V is TRBV4-2 and J is TRBJ2-7, with D perhaps TRBD2 (5 bases). CDR3 length: 13 residues. Per the germline V gene, CDR1 is LGHNA and CDR2 is YNFKEQ. The CDR3 DNA is TGTGCCATCAGCTTCGGACTCCTCTGCGAGCAGTACTTC. It codes for CAISFGLLCEQYF.

J is TRBJ2-1 and V is TRBV19; the D is unclear. Germline V gives CDR1 LNHDA, CDR2 SQIVND (reference sequence). V gave up 6 bases and J gave up 5 bases, with 14 bases separating them. The CDR3 consists of 14 residues. CDR3 protein: CASRGRVINNEQFF. For the CDR3, the DNA is TGTGCCAGTAGGGGTCGAGTAATAAACAATGAGCAGTTCTTC.

In this sample, this clonotype turned up many times. V usage is TRBV20-1 and J usage is TRBJ1-1; D call uncertain. The ends were cut back, 1 base at V and 1 base at J, with 16 bases in the middle. Looked up from germline, CDR1 is DFQATT and CDR2 is SNEGSKA (reference sequence). This CDR3 comprises 16 residues. The CDR3 DNA reads as TGCAGTGCTAGAGGTTGGATCGCCCGCCGGAACACTGAAGCTTTCTTT. Its translation is CSARGWIARRNTEAFF.

The chain combines TRBV7-9 with TRBJ2-6; possibly TRBD2 for D (6 bases). CDR3 length: 15 amino acids. Germline lookup yields CDR1 SEHNR and CDR2 FQNEAQ (reference sequence). Trimming left V 3 bases short and J 3 bases short, with 9 bases between. The CDR3 region is CASSFGGGGANVLTF. CDR3 in DNA: TGTGCCAGCAGCTTTGGGGGAGGTGGGGCCAACGTCCTGACTTTC.

The chain has TRBV7-9 and TRBJ1-5; D remains unclear. The CDR3 loop spans 14 amino acids. With 5 bases removed from V and 0 bases from J, the gap between germline ends came to 8 bases. Per the germline V gene, CDR1 is SEHNR and CDR2 is FQNEAQ (reference sequence). The CDR3 sequence is CASSPLNSNQPQHF. The CDR3 nucleotides are TGTGCCAGCAGCCCACTGAATAGCAATCAGCCCCAGCATTTT. The full variable domain, its missing parts supplied by reference TRBV7-9 and TRBJ1-5, is DTGVSQNPRHKITKRGQNVTFRCDPISEHNRLYWYRQTLGQGPEFLTYFQNEAQLEKSRLLSDRFSAERPKGSFSTLEIQRTEQGDSAMYLCASSPLNSNQPQHFGDGTRLSIL.

In this sample, this clonotype turned up a few times. The rearrangement uses TRBV19 and TRBJ2-5; maybe TRBD2 (6 bases). The CDR3 is 13 amino acids. The germline V and J ends were trimmed by 5 bases and 5 bases, with 12 bases remaining between them. The germline V gene encodes CDR1 LNHDA and CDR2 SQIVND (reference sequence). CDR3 residues: CASSAGMRETQYF. The CDR3 DNA sequence: TGTGCCAGTAGTGCGGGGATGCGGGAGACCCAGTACTTC.

This clonotype was seen at least ten times. The chain carries TRBV6-1 and TRBJ2-2; TRBD1 might be the D (6 bases). The CDR3 covers 15 residues. The germline gives CDR1 MNHNS, CDR2 SASEGT. Trimming removed 7 bases from V and 7 bases from J, with 19 bases in between. CDR3 protein: CASISESDSGGELFF. The CDR3 region has the DNA TGTGCCAGCATATCCGAGTCGGACAGTGGCGGGGAGCTGTTTTTT.

The chain recombines TRBV5-1 with TRBJ2-3; 8 nucleotides align to TRBD2. Germline assignment: CDR1 SGHRS and CDR2 YFSETQ. V trimming: 4 bases; J trimming: 6 bases; junction bases outside the gene matches: 13. This CDR3 region has 16 residues. The CDR3 is CASSPPRSGGRDTQYF. The CDR3 nucleotides read TGCGCCAGCAGCCCCCCGCGCAGCGGGGGTCGGGATACGCAGTATTTT. The full variable domain, in which reference TRBV5-1 and TRBJ2-3 provide the parts outside the CDR3, is KAGVTQTPRYLIKTRGQQVTLSCSPISGHRSVSWYQQTPGQGLQFLFEYFSETQRNKGNFPGRFSGRQFSNSRSEMNVSTLELGDSALYLCASSPPRSGGRDTQYFGPGTRLTVL.

The J gene is TRBJ1-6, the V gene TRBV6-5; 7 bases are shared with TRBD1. This CDR3 has 16 amino acids. The germline gives CDR1 MNHEY, CDR2 SVGAGI. J gave up 2 bases and V 2 bases, and 3 bases lay outside the gene matches. CDR3 bases: TGTGCCAGCAGTTACACAGGGGCGGCCTATAATTCACCCCTCCACTTT. It yields the protein CASSYTGAAYNSPLHF.

The chain joins TRBV9 to TRBJ2-7, with 8 positions matching TRBD1. Germline V CDR1 and CDR2: SGDLS, YYNGEE. The CDR3 is made up of 13 amino acids. Trimming at V came to 4 bases and at J to 5 bases, leaving 5 bases not matched to a gene. CDR3 nucleotide sequence: TGTGCCAGCAGCCCTAACAGGGGGAACGAGCAGTACTTC. Translation: CASSPNRGNEQYF. The full variable domain, its missing parts supplied by reference TRBV9 and TRBJ2-7, is DSGVTQTPKHLITATGQRVTLRCSPRSGDLSVYWYQQSLDQGLQFLIQYYNGEERAKGNILERFSAQQFPDLHSELNLSSLELGDSALYFCASSPNRGNEQYFGPGTRLTVT.

This clonotype was recorded at least ten times. The genes are TRBV7-9 and TRBJ2-3; TRBD1 agrees at 11 bases. The CDR3 is 15 amino acids. Looked up from germline, CDR1 is SEHNR and CDR2 is FQNEAQ (reference sequence). Germline trimming cut 5 bases from V and 3 bases from J; bases unmatched to any gene: 4. Written as DNA, the CDR3 is TGTGCCAGCAGCCAAGGGACAGGGGGGACAGATACGCAGTATTTT. Protein: CASSQGTGGTDTQYF.

The chain uses TRBV5-5 and TRBJ1-1; D gene unclear. V was shortened by 0 bases and J by 11 bases, with 11 bases between the two germline ends. The germline gives CDR1 SGHKS, CDR2 YYEKEE (reference sequence). The CDR3 contains 12 residues. The CDR3 is CASSLVGLYAFF. The CDR3 bases are TGTGCCAGCAGCTTGGTTGGGCTTTACGCTTTCTTT.

The chain carries TRBV19 and TRBJ2-1; 9 bases agree with TRBD1. V shed 9 bases and J 2 bases; nucleotides not matched to a gene: 8. In germline, CDR1 is LNHDA, CDR2 SQIVND (reference sequence). CDR3 length equals 15 residues. The CDR3: CASLYTGGAYNEQFF. In DNA, the CDR3 is TGTGCCAGCTTATATACAGGGGGCGCCTACAATGAGCAGTTCTTC.

This clonotype came up many times. The V gene is TRBV6-1, the J gene TRBJ2-7, with 12 bases that match TRBD2. Looked up from germline, CDR1 is MNHNS and CDR2 is SASEGT. With V trimmed by 7 bases and J by 7 bases, 8 bases remained unmatched. The CDR3 sequence is 14 residues long. CDR3 amino acids: CASNLAGGLGEQYV. As DNA, the CDR3 is TGTGCCAGCAACCTAGCGGGGGGGCTTGGTGAGCAGTACGTC.

This clonotype was observed a handful of times. The chain employs TRBV12-3 or TRBV12-4 and TRBJ2-5; D remains unclear. The CDR3 totals 14 residues. The germline V and J ends were trimmed by 2 bases and 5 bases, with 12 bases remaining between them. The chain's CDR3 is CASSLWGSGETQYF. CDR3 nucleotides: TGTGCCAGCAGTTTATGGGGTTCTGGGGAGACCCAGTACTTC.